This T cell receptor (beta chain) was recovered during a study of CD8+CD57+ T cells in acquired aplastic anemia. All patients picked for sequencing had shown, by flow cytometry, an expansion of CD8+CD57+ cells. TCR beta VDJ and CDR3 profiles were obtained from a genomic DNA template. One entry per CDR3 protein results from TCRdb running MiXCR on the reads. The sample contains roughly 200,000 distinct CDR3 sequences, roughly 60% of which appear only once. Germline V gene lookup returns CDR1 SGHRS and CDR2 YFSETQ. With V trimmed by 3 bases and J by 6 bases, 8 bases remained unmatched. There are 14 residues in the CDR3.

Sample: sorted CD4+, CD8+, or CD8+CD57+ T cells (not recorded which) from PBMCs. This clonotype was obtained from a human donor with aplastic anemia. The chain uses TRBV5-1 and TRBJ2-7; 8 nucleotides agree with TRBD1. The CDR3 spells CASSWAGQGREQYF. The CDR3 DNA follows: TGCGCCAGCAGCTGGGCAGGACAGGGTCGCGAGCAGTACTTC.